Listed below are T cell receptor delta chains from one sample, sequenced in a study of Vγ9Vδ2 T cells in congenital toxoplasmosis. TCRdb re-identified clones in the reads via CATT. The table has about 1,000 delta-chain clones, under 25% seen once. The sample taken for sequencing was gamma-delta T cells from blood. The receptor set was obtained from a child under 10 years old born to a mother with Toxoplasma gondii infection during pregnancy, either congenitally infected or uninfected (not recorded which). Both conserved end residues are part of each CDR3. A D gene is named only where the DNA matches it firmly. The size field is filled for only some rows; it gives once, few, many or a size class.

>TRDD3|TRDJ3|large|TRDV2
TGTGCCTGTGACACCGTCGGGGGATACGGTAGCTCCTGGGACACCCGACAGATGTTTTTC
CACDTVGGYGSSWDTRQMFF
>TRDD3|TRDJ1|large|TRAV29/DV5
TGTGCAGCAAGCGTACTGGGGGATAACAACGATAAACTCATCTTT
CAASVLGDNNDKLIF
>.|TRDJ1|medium-sized|TRDV1
TGTGCTCTTGGGGAACCGGTTCTGGGCACCGATAAACTCATCTTT
CALGEPVLGTDKLIF
>TRDD3|TRDJ3|large|TRDV2
TGTGCCTGTGACGTCGTACTGGGGGATAGCTCCTGGGACACCCGACAGATGTTTTTC
CACDVVLGDSSWDTRQMFF
>TRDD3|TRDJ1|large|TRDV1
TGTGCTCTTGGGGAAGAGGTTTTGTCCTCTACTGGGGGATACGGCACCGATAAACTCATCTTT
CALGEEVLSSTGGYGTDKLIF
>.|TRDJ1|.|TRAV29/DV5
TGCAGTGTACTTCCGTGCAGCAAGCGCGTCAAAGGAGCCGCCGGTTATAAACTCATCTTT
CSVLPCSKRVKGAAGYKLIF
>TRDD3|TRDJ2|large|TRDV1
TGTGCTCTTGGGGAACTATTAGCCCCCCCGACGATCTATGCATACTGGGGGATACATACGACAGCACAACTCTTCTTT
CALGELLAPPTIYAYWGIHTTAQLFF
>TRDD3|TRDJ2|large|TRDV2
TGTGCCTGTGACATACTGGGGGATAAGCCTTTGACAGCACAACTCTTCTTT
CACDILGDKPLTAQLFF
>TRDD3|TRDJ3|large|TRDV2
TGTGCCTGTCGGTACTGGGGGGACTCCTGGGACACCCGACAGATGTTTTTC
CACRYWGDSWDTRQMFF
>TRDD3|TRDJ2|large|TRDV2
TGTGCCTGTGACACTTTGGGGGATACTTTGACAGCACAACTCTTCTTT
CACDTLGDTLTAQLFF
>TRDD3|TRDJ3|large|TRDV2
TGTGCCTGTGACACCGTACTGGGGGATACGCGCTCCTGGGACACCCGACAGATGTTTTTC
CACDTVLGDTRSWDTRQMFF
>TRDD3|TRDJ3|medium-sized|TRDV2
TGTGCCTGTGACACCATGGGGGATACGTCCTGGGACACCCGACAGATGTTTTTC
CACDTMGDTSWDTRQMFF
>TRDD3|TRDJ1|medium-sized|TRDV2
TGTGCCTGTGACCCTTGGGGGATACCCGATAAACTCATCTTT
CACDPWGIPDKLIF
>TRDD3|TRDJ2|medium-sized|TRDV2
TGTGCCTGTGACCTACTGGGGGATTTGACAGCACAACTCTTCTTT
CACDLLGDLTAQLFF
>.|TRDJ4|large|TRDV1
TGTGCTCTTGGGGAGGCCTTCTTTCCCACTTCTAGACCCCTGATCTTT
CALGEAFFPTSRPLIF
>TRDD3|TRDJ3|large|TRDV2
TGTGCCTGTGACAATACTGGGGGATCCTGGGACACCCGACAGATGTTTTTC
CACDNTGGSWDTRQMFF
>TRDD3|TRDJ1|large|TRDV2
TGTGCCTGTGTGTCCCTGGGGGCCTTCACCGATAAACTCATCTTT
CACVSLGAFTDKLIF
>TRDD3|TRDJ3|.|TRDV2
TGTGCCTGTGACACCGTTGGAACTGCTGGGATACACTGGGACACCCGACAGATGTTTTTC
CACDTVGTAGIHWDTRQMFF
>TRDD3|TRDJ3|medium-sized|TRDV2
TGTGCCTGTGACCAATACGGTCTGGGGGATTCCAGCTCCTGGGACACCCGACAGATGTTTTTC
CACDQYGLGDSSSWDTRQMFF
>TRDD3|TRDJ1|few|TRDV2
TGTGCCTGTGACACGCTGGGGGTCACCGATAAACTCATCTTT
CACDTLGVTDKLIF
>.|TRDJ3|few|TRDV2
TGTGCCTGTGACACCGCTGGAGCTCCTACCTGGGACACCCGACAGATGTTTTTC
CACDTAGAPTWDTRQMFF
>TRDD3|TRDJ1|large|TRDV1
TGTGCTCTTGGGGAACTCCTACGTTGGGACTGGGGGACCTTCTCCGATAAACTCATCTTT
CALGELLRWDWGTFSDKLIF
>.|TRDJ1|large|TRDV1
TGTGCTCTTGGGGAAAGGAACGCCTTCGCCGACACCGATAAACTCATCTTT
CALGERNAFADTDKLIF
>TRDD3|TRDJ2|hyperexpanded|TRDV2
TGTGCCTGTGACACCCTACTGGGGGATACAGCACAACTCTTCTTT
CACDTLLGDTAQLFF
>TRDD3|TRDJ3|few|TRDV2
TGTGCCTGTAACACCGACTGGGGCAAAAGCTCCTGGGACACCCGACAGATGTTTTTC
CACNTDWGKSSWDTRQMFF
>.|TRDJ1|large|TRDV2
TGTGCCTGTGACGGCCTTCCTACGTCTGGGGATACAGTCGATAAACTCATCTTT
CACDGLPTSGDTVDKLIF
>TRDD3|TRDJ2|large|TRDV1
TGTGCTCTTGGGGTCACCTCTCTACTGGGGGATATAACAGCACAACTCTTCTTT
CALGVTSLLGDITAQLFF